This T cell receptor (beta chain) comes out of a study of T cells in Graves' hyperthyroidism and ophthalmopathy. Each 10 ml fresh peripheral blood draw supplied the PBMCs. RNA transcripts were the template for amplifying TCR beta CDR3 regions. With the HTBI primer set, the TCR CDR3 went through a first round of RT-PCR. In TCRdb, the multiplex PCR reads were re-called with MiXCR into one record per CDR3 protein. The sample consists of about 480,000 distinct CDR3 sequences, around a fifth of them appearing once. The CDR3 is 12 amino acids. Per germline, CDR1 SQVTM and CDR2 ANQGSEA. Trimming removed 3 bases at V and 1 base at J, with 6 bases between. There are many counts of this clonotype.

This TCR came from a woman in her 70s with Graves' ophthalmopathy. Sample: blood. The V call is TRBV29-1, the J call TRBJ1-1; D gene ambiguous. The CDR3 sequence: CSVDRANTEAFF. CDR3 sequence (DNA): TGCAGCGTTGACCGGGCGAACACTGAAGCTTTCTTT.